These 30 T cell receptor beta chains were sequenced from one sample in a study of CXCR3-negative and CXCR3-positive naive CD8 T cells (dated by TCRdb to the late 2010s). Reads for this sample came from a NextSeq 550. The Human TCR Profiling Kit (MiLaboratory) was used to make UMI-labeled 5' RACE TRB cDNA libraries. One entry per CDR3 protein sequence results from the TCRdb reprocessing of the reads, with DNA left out. The sample table gives nearly 110,000 distinct CDR3 sequences. Of the sample, more than 0.3% falls within the top ten clones. Study-level results and caveats: TRB CDR3s from CXCR3-positive naive cells showed higher hydrophobicity (lower Kidera factor 4), lower energy, and higher strength and volume indices than CXCR3-negative naive cells.

What these receptors recognize is not known. Sequencing was carried out using naive CXCR3+ CD8+ T cells from blood. According to the study, the label for this sample's cell subset or site signals: CD45RO-CCR7+CD27+CD95- naive CD8+ T cells expressing CXCR3 (TNR3+). These TCRs come from a human donor in good health. Some clones in this sample may be carry-over from other donors' samples.

The CDR3 protein is CASSHGDSGANVLTF. The rearrangement uses TRBV5-1 and TRBJ2-6. The CDR3 contains 15 residues. Germline values: CDR1 SGHRS, CDR2 YFSETQ. Drawing the rest from reference TRBV5-1 and TRBJ2-6, the complete variable domain is KAGVTQTPRYLIKTRGQQVTLSCSPISGHRSVSWYQQTPGQGLQFLFEYFSETQRNKGNFPGRFSGRQFSNSRSEMNVSTLELGDSALYLCASSHGDSGANVLTFGAGSRLTVL.

This chain connects TRBV29-1 to TRBJ1-1; TCRdb's D gene call, TRBD1, goes unchecked for lack of DNA. The CDR3 totals 16 residues. Germline assignment: CDR1 SQVTM and CDR2 ANQGSEA. The CDR3 region is CSVRAQLDSTNTEAFF. Complete variable domain (other parts from reference TRBV29-1 and TRBJ1-1): SAVISQKPSRDICQRGTSLTIQCQVDSQVTMMFWYRQQPGQSLTLIATANQGSEATYESGFVIDKFPISRPNLTFSTLTVSNMSPEDSSIYLCSVRAQLDSTNTEAFFGQGTRLTVV.

The chain employs TRBV3-1 and TRBJ1-2; checking the TCRdb D call of TRBD1 is not possible without DNA. In germline, CDR1 is LGHDT, CDR2 YNNKEL (reference sequence). The CDR3 covers 18 residues. The CDR3 region is CASSLDRSVGQGNYGYTF. Full variable domain (remainder filled in from reference TRBV3-1 and TRBJ1-2): DTAVSQTPKYLVTQMGNDKSIKCEQNLGHDTMYWYKQDSKKFLKIMFSYNNKELIINETVPNRFSPKSPDKAHLNLHINSLELGDSAVYFCASSLDRSVGQGNYGYTFGSGTRLTVV.

The genes are TRBV21-1 and TRBJ1-2; TCRdb's D call, TRBD1, is unchecked because there is no DNA. TRBV21-1 is assigned pseudogene status. The CDR3 has 15 residues. CDR3 in amino acids: CASSLTGTDNYGYTF.

The genes are TRBV25-1 and TRBJ2-1; TCRdb designates TRBD1, a call that cannot be tested without DNA. This CDR3 is built from 14 residues. Germline V gene data show CDR1 as MGHDK and CDR2 as SYGVNS. The chain's CDR3 is CASSDYQGFDEQFF.

This rearrangement joins TRBV6-5 to TRBJ2-3; no DNA is available, so the TRBD1 call from TCRdb remains unchecked. The CDR3 sequence is 16 residues long. Germline V gene data show CDR1 as MNHEY and CDR2 as SVGAGI. CDR3 region: CASSYGWPPLTDTQYF.

The V and J genes are TRBV6-5 and TRBJ2-7; the D call of TRBD2 rests on TCRdb alone, since no DNA is present to check it. CDR1 and CDR2 from the germline V gene are MNHEY and SVGAGI. CDR3 length: 15 residues. CDR3 sequence reads: CASSLPRGSAWEQYF.

CDR3 residues: CASSLDRENVGRADEDEQFF. This chain connects TRBV28 to TRBJ2-1; TCRdb's D call of TRBD2 is untestable without DNA. Looked up from germline, CDR1 is MDHEN and CDR2 is SYDVKM. This CDR3 has 20 residues.

This chain joins TRBV29-1 and TRBJ1-1; TCRdb lists TRBD1, though no DNA is available to test this call. CDR1 is SQVTM and CDR2 is ANQGSEA in the germline V gene. The CDR3 loop spans 15 amino acids. This chain's CDR3 is CSVEDSAGGYTEAFF.

The gene calls are TRBV12-5 and TRBJ2-7; TCRdb picks TRBD2, but there is no DNA to check that call. The germline V gene has CDR1 LGHNT and CDR2 FRNRAP. The CDR3 consists of 14 residues. CDR3: CASGPGWASYEQYF.

This rearrangement joins TRBV12-3 or TRBV12-4 to TRBJ2-5; the D call from TCRdb, TRBD1, cannot be confirmed without DNA. The CDR3 has 16 residues. This CDR3 reads CASRSGAGALQETQYF.

The V and J genes are TRBV6-2 or TRBV6-3 and TRBJ2-3; TCRdb designates TRBD1, a call that cannot be tested without DNA. This CDR3 comprises 17 residues. The germline V gene encodes CDR1 MNHEY and CDR2 SVGEGT. CDR3 sequence: CASSYQVAGEFTDTQYF.

The rearrangement uses TRBV7-6 and TRBJ2-3. CDR1 and CDR2 (germline): SGHVS, FNYEAQ. The CDR3 is 15 amino acids. This CDR3 reads CASSLEELSTDTQYF.

This sequence joins TRBV4-3 and TRBJ1-6. The germline V gene encodes CDR1 LGHNA and CDR2 YSLEER. The CDR3 is 16 residues long. CDR3 in amino acids: CAISQDRGPYNSPLHF.

The V call is TRBV14, the J call TRBJ2-3. This CDR3 spans 12 amino acids. Germline CDR1 SGHDN, CDR2 FVKESK. CDR3 loop: CASSQERDTQYF.

The rearrangement joins TRBV12-3 or TRBV12-4 to TRBJ2-1; TCRdb reports TRBD2, a call that lacks DNA to check it against. This CDR3 comprises 16 residues. This CDR3 is CASSLMASGAAGEQFF.

The J gene is TRBJ2-3, the V gene TRBV6-5; TCRdb's D call, TRBD1, is unchecked because there is no DNA. Germline-derived CDR1 and CDR2 are MNHEY and SVGAGI. The CDR3 totals 16 residues. CDR3 protein: CASSYEGVTSTDTQYF.

The genes are TRBV12-3 or TRBV12-4 and TRBJ1-1. The CDR3 extends over 13 amino acids. The CDR3 sequence: CASSLRGGTEAFF.

The rearrangement links TRBV9 to TRBJ2-2; absent DNA, TCRdb's TRBD1 call cannot be checked. The CDR3 consists of 17 residues. Per germline, CDR1 SGDLS and CDR2 YYNGEE. CDR3 amino acids: CASIVALGVTNTGELFF. Combining the CDR3 with reference TRBV9 and TRBJ2-2 gives the whole variable domain DSGVTQTPKHLITATGQRVTLRCSPRSGDLSVYWYQQSLDQGLQFLIQYYNGEERAKGNILERFSAQQFPDLHSELNLSSLELGDSALYFCASIVALGVTNTGELFFGEGSRLTVL.

The chain joins TRBV7-8 to TRBJ2-3; TCRdb gives TRBD2 as the D gene, but with no DNA this cannot be confirmed. In germline, CDR1 is SGHVS, CDR2 FQNEAQ. CDR3 length equals 16 residues. The CDR3 loop is CASSPQGGDGTDTQYF.

The chain links TRBV12-3 or TRBV12-4 to TRBJ2-3; TCRdb proposes TRBD1, but this gene call is untestable without DNA. CDR3 size: 13 residues. CDR3 region: CASRGGSTDTQYF.

CDR3 amino acids: CASSRRGRILTGELFF. The rearrangement links TRBV25-1 to TRBJ2-2; TCRdb lists TRBD1, though no DNA is available to test this call. Germline CDR1 is MGHDK and CDR2 is SYGVNS. The CDR3 length is 16 residues.

CDR3: CASSQVGQGSTDTQYF. The chain has TRBV4-1 and TRBJ2-3; TCRdb indicates TRBD1, and absent DNA this call remains unverified. Germline CDR1 is MGHRA and CDR2 is YSYEKL. The CDR3 totals 16 residues.

The chain is built from TRBV5-1 and TRBJ2-1; the TCRdb call, TRBD2, lacks DNA for checking. Germline V CDR1 and CDR2: SGHRS, YFSETQ. This CDR3 is 13 amino acids long. The CDR3 sequence is CASSLESSHEQFF.

V gene TRBV6-5 combines with J gene TRBJ2-5; as DNA is missing, the TRBD1 call by TCRdb cannot be tested. Per the germline V gene, CDR1 is MNHEY and CDR2 is SVGAGI. The CDR3 spans 17 residues. The CDR3 protein is CASSYGTGRGAQETQYF.

This rearrangement joins TRBV7-3 to TRBJ1-1. Germline assignment: CDR1 SGHTA and CDR2 FQGTGA. The CDR3 covers 13 residues. CDR3 protein: CASSRGGNTEAFF. Supplemented by reference TRBV7-3 and TRBJ1-1, the full variable domain reads GAGVSQTPSNKVTEKGKYVELRCDPISGHTALYWYRQSLGQGPEFLIYFQGTGAADDSGLPNDRFFAVRPEGSVSTLKIQRTERGDSAVYLCASSRGGNTEAFFGQGTRLTVV.

This sequence joins TRBV4-3 and TRBJ2-1. The length of the CDR3 is 13 residues. In germline, CDR1 is LGHNA, CDR2 YSLEER. The CDR3 reads CASSHNDYNEQFF.

This rearrangement joins TRBV20-1 to TRBJ1-6. CDR1 and CDR2 from the germline V gene are DFQATT and SNEGSKA (reference sequence). There are 16 residues in the CDR3. The CDR3 sequence is CSATQLMQDYNSPLHF.

This chain links TRBV7-6 with TRBJ2-7; the D call from TCRdb, TRBD2, cannot be confirmed without DNA. This CDR3 is 18 amino acids long. The V gene's germline CDR1 is SGHVS and CDR2 FNYEAQ. This CDR3 is CASSPGLAGGLNSYEQYF.

V usage is TRBV20-1 and J usage is TRBJ1-4. This CDR3 comprises 15 residues. From germline, CDR1 is DFQATT and CDR2 SNEGSKA (reference sequence). CDR3 sequence: CSARGEGSTNEKLFF.